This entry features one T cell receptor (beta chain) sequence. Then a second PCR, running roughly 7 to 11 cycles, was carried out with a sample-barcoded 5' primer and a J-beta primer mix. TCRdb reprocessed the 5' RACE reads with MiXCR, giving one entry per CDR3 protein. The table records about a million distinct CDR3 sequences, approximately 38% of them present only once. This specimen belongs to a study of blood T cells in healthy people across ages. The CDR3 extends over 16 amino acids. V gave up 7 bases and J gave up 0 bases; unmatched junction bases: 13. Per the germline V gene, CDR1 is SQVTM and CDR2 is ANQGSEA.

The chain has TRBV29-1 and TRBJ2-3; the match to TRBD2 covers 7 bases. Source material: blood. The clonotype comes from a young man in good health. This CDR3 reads CSADPWGGGSTDTQYF. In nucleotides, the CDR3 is TGCAGCGCCGACCCCTGGGGGGGAGGTAGCACAGATACGCAGTATTTT.